This T cell receptor (beta chain) is from a study of graft-versus-host responses after intestinal transplantation. Study overall: Tacrolimus and steroids were given for two to four years to all recipients after anti-thymocyte globulin induction.

The ends were cut back, 2 bases at V and 2 bases at J, with 10 bases in the middle. The germline CDR1 and CDR2 sequences are SGHNT and YYREEE (reference sequence). The CDR3 has 14 residues. Regarding this clone: Its antigen remains unidentified.

Sequencing was performed with immunoSEQ multiplex PCR; in TCRdb, only in-frame clones are kept and a portion is missing. The sample includes under 25,000 clones, around nine tenths seen only once; the top ten take less than 10%. Study results and caveats: Detection of GvH clones occurred in recipient marrow, and some had their first appearance in ileum or blood. Association was observed between peak circulating GvH clone levels and early post-transplant HvG declines.

This specimen consisted of PBMCs, obtained roughly 32 weeks after intestinal transplant. The rearrangement joins TRBV5-4 to TRBJ2-5; tentative D call: TRBD1 (5 bases). The receptor was isolated from a human patient who received an intestinal transplant, so some T cells may come from the graft donor. CDR3 DNA sequence: TGTGCCAGCAGCTTAGTGGACACACAAGAGACCCAGTACTTC. Translated, it gives CASSLVDTQETQYF. The full variable domain, completed using reference TRBV5-4 and TRBJ2-5, is ETGVTQSPTHLIKTRGQQVTLRCSSQSGHNTVSWYQQALGQGPQFIFQYYREEENGRGNFPPRFSGLQFPNYSSELNVNALELDDSALYLCASSLVDTQETQYFGPGTRLLVL.